These 11 T cell receptor beta chains originate from one sample sequenced in a study of early T cells in non-severe SARS-CoV-2 infection. A single record per CDR3 protein comes from TCRdb applying MiXCR to the 5' RACE reads. This repertoire shows roughly 63,000 distinct CDR3 sequences, more than 10% found once; its top ten account for roughly 1.2%. The source material was whole blood, sampled at baseline. The source of these receptors is an adult who was a healthcare worker with PCR-confirmed SARS-CoV-2 infection or an uninfected control (not recorded which). The donor label of this sample is uncertain.

The table lists this clonotype with a few counts. The chain is built from TRBV12-3 or TRBV12-4 and TRBJ2-3; 8 bases align to TRBD2. V shed 6 bases and J 4 bases; nucleotides not matched to a gene: 3. This CDR3 is built from 13 residues. DNA for the CDR3: TGTGCCAGCAGATCAGCGGGGGCAGATACGCAGTATTTT. This gives the protein CASRSAGADTQYF.

This clonotype has a handful of counts. The J gene is TRBJ2-1, the V gene TRBV7-6; possibly TRBD2 for D (6 bases). There are 15 residues in the CDR3. CDR1 and CDR2 from the germline V gene are SGHVS and FNYEAQ. V was pared by 1 base and J by 2 bases, with 9 bases between. The chain's CDR3 is CASSLGLAPYNEQFF. CDR3 coding DNA: TGTGCCAGCAGCTTAGGGCTAGCGCCCTACAATGAGCAGTTCTTC.

The gene calls are TRBV11-2 and TRBJ2-7; D might be TRBD1 or TRBD2, each matching 5 bases. The germline V and J ends were trimmed by 5 bases and 3 bases, with 11 bases remaining between them. Germline V lookup: CDR1 SGHAT, CDR2 FQNNGV. The CDR3 is 13 residues long. The CDR3 DNA follows: TGTGCCAGCAGCGTCGGGACGGTCTACGAGCAGTACGTC. This gives the protein CASSVGTVYEQYV.

This clonotype was recorded at least ten times. The gene calls are TRBV12-5 and TRBJ1-6; 8 nucleotides align to TRBD1. The CDR3 is made up of 14 amino acids. CDR1 is LGHNT, CDR2 FRNRAP, per germline. J gave up 7 bases and V 6 bases, and 5 bases lay outside the gene matches. Written as DNA, the CDR3 is TGTGCTAGTGGGATAGGGACAGGAAATTCACCCCTCCACTTT. The encoded protein is CASGIGTGNSPLHF.

The chain carries TRBV7-3 and TRBJ2-1, with 8 positions matching TRBD1. The V segment lost 2 bases and the J segment 2 bases; nucleotides outside the gene matches: 2. Germline V CDR1 and CDR2: SGHTA, FQGTGA. This CDR3 has 15 amino acids. CDR3 DNA sequence: TGTGCCAGCAGCTTAGGGACAGGCCCCTACAATGAGCAGTTCTTC. Residues: CASSLGTGPYNEQFF.

V gene TRBV12-3 or TRBV12-4 combines with J gene TRBJ1-5, with TRBD1 as a possible D gene (5 bases). Trimming left V 3 bases short and J 3 bases short, with 12 bases between. The CDR3 consists of 15 residues. The CDR3 nucleotides read TGTGCCAGCAGTTTTTTTGAGGGGCTCAATCAGCCCCAGCATTTT. This gives the protein CASSFFEGLNQPQHF.

The rearrangement links TRBV2 to TRBJ1-5; D not resolved. This CDR3 spans 16 amino acids. V gave up 1 base and J gave up 7 bases, with 17 bases separating them. CDR1 and CDR2 from the germline V gene are SNHLY and FYNNEI. The CDR3 reads CASSEGLQVSGQPQHF. CDR3 in DNA: TGTGCCAGCAGTGAAGGCCTTCAGGTCAGTGGGCAGCCCCAGCATTTT.

The chain joins TRBV12-5 to TRBJ1-6; D is unclear. The length of the CDR3 is 15 residues. V was cut by 5 bases and J by 7 bases, with 15 bases left in between. CDR1 and CDR2 (germline): LGHNT, FRNRAP. The CDR3 loop is CASGPAGPKNSPLHF. The DNA for the CDR3 is TGTGCTAGTGGTCCAGCCGGTCCTAAAAATTCACCCCTCCACTTT.

This chain uses TRBV24-1 with TRBJ2-1; D ambiguous. Germline assignment: CDR1 KGHDR and CDR2 SFDVKD. V lost 4 bases and J 5 bases, leaving 5 bases between the germline ends. The CDR3 length is 12 residues. The CDR3 DNA reads as TGTGCCACCAGTGAGCCCCACAATGAGCAGTTCTTC. Amino acid sequence: CATSEPHNEQFF.

V usage is TRBV24-1 and J usage is TRBJ2-5; 7 nucleotides align to TRBD1. Germline-derived CDR1 and CDR2 are KGHDR and SFDVKD. There are 14 residues in the CDR3. The trim removed 7 bases at V and 5 bases at J, leaving 9 bases unmatched. In DNA form, the CDR3 reads TGTGCCACCAGCGGGACAGCTACTTCTGAGACCCAGTACTTC. Amino acids: CATSGTATSETQYF.

This clonotype was seen only a few times. The gene calls are TRBV2 and TRBJ2-1; TRBD1 aligns across 9 bases. V lost 7 bases and J lost 4; bases outside the gene matches: 8. The V gene's germline CDR1 is SNHLY and CDR2 FYNNEI. This CDR3 region has 15 residues. This chain's CDR3 is CASNSGTGRYNEQFF. As DNA, the CDR3 is TGTGCCAGCAACTCCGGGACAGGGAGGTACAATGAGCAGTTCTTC.